The sequence of this TCR beta chain was determined in a study of blood T cell repertoires in COVID-19 (dated by TCRdb to the early 2020s). Turning to the overall study: Samples from collaborators originated in the United States, Italy and Spain and spanned both the acute and convalescent phases of COVID-19. The sample metadata nearly always contained a de-identified subject ID, COVID-19 status, age in years and sex. Deeply sampled blood TCRbeta repertoires from subjects exposed to, actively infected with, or recovered from COVID-19 were included in the dataset. Samples were obtained from the ongoing ImmuneRACE study (first 160 participants) and from 1,254 subjects provided by 6 global collaborators. The prospective study material was composed of cDNA or gDNA derived from T cells, B-cell-depleted T cells, or PBMCs. HLA class I and class II types, where available, came from metadata supplied by the sample provider rather than from assay-based typing. The repertoires were made available in a free public database intended to serve as a resource for research on the immune response to SARS-CoV-2. Results the study describes overall, beyond this receptor: The amount of clinical and demographic metadata varied by source and participant and was provided uncurated.

TCRbeta CDR3 regions were amplified from genomic DNA by means of the immunoSEQ Assay, a bias-controlled multiplex PCR. The original methods were these. The number of nucleated cells in each sample was estimated from the amplification of reference gene primers within the assay. To quantify the absolute abundance of each unique TCRbeta CDR3 rearrangement, sequence reads were collapsed and filtered. For each sample, productive Simpson clonality was calculated as the square root of Simpson's diversity index over productive rearrangements. The table was pulled from immuneACCESS by TCRdb, which kept in-frame rearrangements only. Such tables lose some clones; where checked, under half of the loss comes from unresolved V genes, and the rest has no known cause. V and J calls and clone size are given by that table; D and trimming were obtained from the DNA. In this sample the table shows around 190,000 clones, roughly nine tenths of which occur a single time. Under 2% of the sample lies in the top ten.

Another Seattle source contributed samples from volunteer blood donors who had recovered from COVID-19. The collaborating institutions used their own protocols to collect whole blood in K2EDTA tubes. For TCRbeta analysis, collaborators shipped samples as frozen whole blood, isolated PBMCs, or DNA extracted from either of those sample types. In the case of this clone: Which antigen it targets is not known. One base away there is no much larger clone; base qualities are not given.

Including cysteine and phenylalanine, the CDR3 has 13 amino acids. Only CDR3 DNA remains: 39 bases, in frame from the first base. The V and J ends are trimmed by 5 bases and 6 bases, leaving 13 bases between them. Based on the germline V gene, the CDR1 and CDR2 sequences are MNHEY and SVGAGI. The sample comprised peripheral blood. This TCR came from a man between 18 and 29 years old who had recovered from COVID-19. The receptor chain draws on TRBV6-5 and TRBJ1-2; the D gene is perhaps TRBD1, from 6 matching bases. DNA sequence: TGTGCCAGCAGTCGAACAAAGGGGGATGGCTACACCTTC. Its protein product is CASSRTKGDGYTF.